This T cell receptor (beta chain) derives from a study of T-cell memory formation after mild COVID-19. Study as a whole: Largely donor-specific TCR clusters were found.

There are many counts of this clonotype. What it recognizes is unknown. TCRdb passed the 5' RACE reads through MiXCR, listing each CDR3 protein once. The sample holds some 350,000 distinct CDR3 sequences, approximately 16% seen once. V dropped 1 base and J dropped 0 bases, with 10 bases sitting between them. CDR3 length: 16 residues. Study-wide results and caveats: CD4+ contracting clones were mainly CM and EM; CD8+ ones, EMRA. There was no confirmation that second-wave clones peaking on day 37 were SARS-CoV-2 specific. The appearance of some responding clones in pre-infection memory suggested that cross-reactive memory joined.

Sequencing used PBMCs or a T cell subset sorted from them (not recorded which). The clonotype originates from a man younger than 35 who had mild COVID-19 (a few samples of this study predate the infection). Cell type and time point are not known. The chain employs TRBV12-3 or TRBV12-4 and TRBJ2-1; a possible D gene is TRBD2 (5 bases). CDR3 coding DNA: TGTGCCAGCAGTTTAGAAGGGAGCAGCTCCTACAATGAGCAGTTCTTC. Protein product: CASSLEGSSSYNEQFF.